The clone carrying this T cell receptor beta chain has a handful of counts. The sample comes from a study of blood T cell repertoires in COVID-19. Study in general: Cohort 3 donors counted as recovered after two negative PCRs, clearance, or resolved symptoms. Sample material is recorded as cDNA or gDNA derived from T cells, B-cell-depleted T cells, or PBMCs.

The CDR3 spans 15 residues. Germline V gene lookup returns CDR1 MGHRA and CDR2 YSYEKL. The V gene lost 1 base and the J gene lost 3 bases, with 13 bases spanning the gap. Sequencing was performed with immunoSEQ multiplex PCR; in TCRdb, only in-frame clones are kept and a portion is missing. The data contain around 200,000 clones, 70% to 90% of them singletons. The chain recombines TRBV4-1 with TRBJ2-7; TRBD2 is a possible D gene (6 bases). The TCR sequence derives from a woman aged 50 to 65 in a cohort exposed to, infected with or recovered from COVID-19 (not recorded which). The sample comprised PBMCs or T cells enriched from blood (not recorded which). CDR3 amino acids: CASSQAGAAVYEQYF. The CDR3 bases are TGCGCCAGCAGCCAAGCGGGAGCAGCGGTCTACGAGCAGTACTTC.